These T cell receptor beta chains were read from a single sample in a study of tumor-infiltrating lymphocytes in primary liver carcinoma. TCRdb re-analysed the multiplex PCR reads in MiXCR, keeping a single row per CDR3 protein. The sample consists of 99,000 or so distinct CDR3 sequences, almost 70% of them appearing once. Sequenced: liver tumor tissue from sampling region 5. These receptors all stem from a woman aged 55 to 70 with primary liver carcinoma and hepatitis B virus infection. The CDR3 runs from the conserved cysteine through the conserved F or W. The D gene is left open where the match is weak. Part of the rows lack a size; the others show once, few, many or a class for expanded clones.

clone size	V gene	J gene	D gene	CDR3 protein	CDR3 DNA
many	TRBV6-2/TRBV6-3	TRBJ2-5	-	CASSYATPRETQYF	TGTGCCAGCAGTTACGCCACCCCCCGAGAGACCCAGTACTTC
-	TRBV5-1	TRBJ2-1	-	CVSSQTNREGNEQFF	TGCGTCAGCAGCCAAACCAACAGGGAGGGGAATGAGCAGTTCTTC
medium-sized	TRBV11-2	TRBJ2-3	TRBD2	CASSFPPSGQPTDTQYF	TGTGCCAGCAGTTTCCCCCCTAGCGGCCAACCCACAGATACGCAGTATTTT
many	TRBV29-1	TRBJ2-7	TRBD1	CSVEDDRGHYEQYF	TGCAGCGTGGAAGATGACAGGGGGCACTACGAGCAGTACTTC
once	TRBV5-1	TRBJ1-2	-	CASRESSYSYTF	TGCGCCAGCAGGGAGAGCAGCTATAGCTACACCTTC
-	TRBV5-1	TRBJ1-1	-	CASSPPAGATEASF	TGCGCCAGCAGCCCGCCGGCAGGGGCGACTGAAGCTTCCTTT
-	TRBV6-6	TRBJ2-5	TRBD1	CASSTKTGGRETQYF	TGTGCCAGTAGTACAAAAACAGGGGGTCGAGAGACCCAGTACTTC
-	TRBV11-2	TRBJ2-3	TRBD2	CADSPGLAGPETQYF	TGTGCTGACAGCCCTGGACTAGCGGGCCCAGAAACGCAATATTTT
-	TRBV20-1	TRBJ2-1	-	CSARIGEQFF	TGCAGTGCTAGGATCGGTGAGCAGTTCTTC
many	TRBV12-3/TRBV12-4	TRBJ2-1	-	CASIPGGASSYNEQFF	TGTGCCAGCATCCCCGGCGGGGCTAGCTCCTACAATGAGCAGTTCTTC
-	TRBV6-1	TRBJ2-3	-	CASSDGGLTDTQYF	TGTGCCAGCAGTGATGGTGGCCTTACTGATACGCAGTATTTT
-	TRBV6-1	TRBJ2-5	-	CTSSELKGTQYF	TGTACCAGCAGTGAGCTAAAAGGGACCCAGTACTTC
-	TRBV6-5	TRBJ1-2	TRBD1	CASNYRGGLSGYTF	TGTGCCAGCAATTACAGGGGAGGATTGAGCGGTTACACCTTC
-	TRBV2	TRBJ2-4	TRBD2	CASSDSGSAKNIQYF	TGTGCCAGCAGCGATAGCGGGAGTGCCAAAAACATTCAGTACTTC
-	TRBV2	TRBJ2-5	-	CASRRVGQETQYF	TGTGCCAGCAGGCGCGTGGGGCAAGAGACCCAGTACTTC
once	TRBV29-1	TRBJ1-2	TRBD1	CSVENRGYNYTF	TGCAGCGTTGAGAACAGGGGCTATAACTACACCTTC
-	TRBV11-2	TRBJ2-2	-	CASSPPQGLTGGLIF	TGTGCCAGCAGCCCTCCGCAAGGACTGACCGGGGGGCTGATTTTT
-	TRBV12-3/TRBV12-4	TRBJ1-1	TRBD1	CASTVRQGASF	TGTGCCAGCACCGTGAGACAGGGGGCTTCCTTT
-	TRBV18	TRBJ2-1	TRBD2	CASSLIAGSGHNEQFF	TGTGCCAGCTCATTGATAGCGGGAAGTGGTCACAATGAGCAGTTCTTC
-	TRBV11-2	TRBJ1-2	-	CASSSERNCGYTF	TGTGCCAGCAGCTCAGAGAGGAACTGTGGCTACACCTTC
-	TRBV10-3	TRBJ2-7	TRBD1	CAVNESYRGFYEQYF	TGTGCCGTCAATGAGTCGTACAGGGGGTTCTACGAGCAGTACTTC
-	TRBV5-1	TRBJ1-2	-	CASSSGVDYDYTF	TGCGCCAGCAGCTCGGGGGTGGACTATGACTACACCTTC
-	TRBV5-5	TRBJ2-1	-	CASSLGATRLETQFF	TGTGCCAGCAGCTTGGGGGCTACGAGGCTAGAGACCCAGTTCTTC
-	TRBV28	TRBJ2-3	TRBD2	CASSSGLAGDTQYF	TGTGCCAGCAGTTCCGGACTAGCGGGAGATACGCAGTATTTT
-	TRBV5-1	TRBJ2-4	-	CASSLEGGYGNFQYF	TGCGCCAGTAGCTTGGAGGGGGGGTATGGAAACTTTCAGTACTTC
once	TRBV29-1	TRBJ2-1	-	CSVETYNEQSF	TGCAGCGTTGAGACCTACAATGAGCAGTCTTTC
-	TRBV11-2	TRBJ1-1	-	CASSLLAESEALF	TGTGCCAGCAGCTTATTGGCCGAAAGTGAAGCTCTCTTT
-	TRBV11-2	TRBJ1-2	-	CVSSLDRANYGYTF	TGTGTCAGCAGCTTAGATCGGGCTAACTATGGCTACACCTTC
few	TRBV30	TRBJ2-1	-	CAWTRRSSYNEQFF	TGTGCCTGGACTCGTCGCAGCTCCTACAATGAGCAGTTCTTC
-	TRBV11-2	TRBJ2-3	-	CASSIGGVTYTSDMQYF	TGTGCCAGCAGCATAGGGGGAGTAACGTACACGTCAGATATGCAGTATTTT
-	TRBV20-1	TRBJ2-3	TRBD2	CSALKLAGHTDTQYF	TGCAGTGCTCTTAAACTAGCGGGCCACACAGATACGCAGTATTTT
-	TRBV12-3/TRBV12-4	TRBJ1-1	-	CASSFTGSKTETFF	TGTGCCAGTAGCTTCACAGGGTCGAAGACTGAAACTTTCTTT
-	TRBV11-2	TRBJ2-1	TRBD2	CTSSVEAGASYEQFF	TGTACCAGCAGCGTAGAAGCGGGGGCCTCCTACGAGCAGTTCTTC
-	TRBV12-3/TRBV12-4	TRBJ2-5	-	CASSKTEGREETQCF	TGTGCCAGCAGTAAAACAGAGGGCCGGGAAGAGACCCAGTGCTTC
-	TRBV11-2	TRBJ2-3	-	CASSLGGLTYTSGTQYF	TGTGCCAGCAGTCTAGGGGGACTAACGTACACGTCAGGTACGCAGTATTTT
once	TRBV28	TRBJ2-3	-	CASNLLQDTQYF	TGTGCCAGCAATTTACTTCAGGATACGCAGTATTTT
-	TRBV5-1	TRBJ2-6	-	CASSWGRSSGTNFLTF	TGCGCCAGCAGTTGGGGCAGAAGCTCTGGGACCAACTTCCTGACTTTC
-	TRBV2	TRBJ2-3	TRBD2	CASSPTTSGRTNTQYF	TGTGCCAGCAGCCCCACCACTAGCGGGAGAACAAATACGCAGTATTTT
-	TRBV29-1	TRBJ1-2	-	CSVDVTSYDYTF	TGCAGCGTTGACGTGACTTCCTATGACTACACCTTC
-	TRBV18	TRBJ2-1	TRBD2	CASSLIAGSGYNEQFF	TGTGCCAGCTCACTGATAGCGGGAAGTGGCTACAATGAGCAGTTCTTC
-	TRBV7-9	TRBJ2-7	-	CASSPQGAIYEQYF	TGTGCCAGCAGCCCACAAGGGGCTATCTACGAGCAGTACTTC
-	TRBV10-2	TRBJ2-1	TRBD2	CASSGTSGGTQLF	TGCGCCAGCAGTGGGACTAGTGGGGGGACGCAGCTCTTC
-	TRBV29-1	TRBJ1-3	TRBD1	CSAVRQGAGNIIYF	TGCAGCGCCGTCAGACAGGGGGCTGGAAACATCATATATTTT
-	TRBV7-9	TRBJ2-5	-	CASSNKGPQETQYF	TGTGCCAGCAGCAATAAGGGGCCTCAAGAGACCCAGTACTTC
-	TRBV13	TRBJ1-1	TRBD1	CTSSFRQGSIEAFF	TGTACCAGCAGCTTCCGACAGGGGAGTATTGAAGCTTTCTTT
-	TRBV6-1	TRBJ2-5	TRBD2	CASNDLPGLAMETQYF	TGTGCCAGCAATGACCTACCGGGACTAGCAATGGAGACCCAGTACTTC
-	TRBV6-1	TRBJ2-3	TRBD2	CAGRTSRAGSSTDTQYF	TGCGCCGGTCGGACTAGCAGGGCCGGGTCTAGCACAGATACGCAGTATTTT
-	TRBV6-5	TRBJ1-6	TRBD1	CASSYSPTGGLRPLHF	TGTGCCAGCAGTTACAGTCCGACAGGGGGCCTTCGACCCCTCCACTTT
many	TRBV24-1	TRBJ2-7	-	CATSDPNHYEQYF	TGTGCCACCAGTGATCCTAACCACTACGAGCAGTACTTC
-	TRBV10-3	TRBJ2-3	-	CAISVGGGTDAQYF	-
many	TRBV6-6	TRBJ2-7	TRBD1	CASSYRDRNYEQYF	TGTGCCAGCAGTTACCGGGACAGAAACTACGAGCAGTACTTC
few	TRBV20-1	TRBJ2-3	-	CSASAGTDTQYF	TGCAGTGCTAGTGCGGGCACAGATACGCAGTATTTT
-	TRBV2	TRBJ1-3	-	CASIGGSSGNTIYF	TGTGCCAGCATCGGGGGGAGCTCTGGAAACACCATATATTTT
-	TRBV29-1	TRBJ1-2	-	CGIRLRGGLGGYTF	TGCGGCATTCGGTTGAGGGGCGGATTGGGAGGCTACACCTTC